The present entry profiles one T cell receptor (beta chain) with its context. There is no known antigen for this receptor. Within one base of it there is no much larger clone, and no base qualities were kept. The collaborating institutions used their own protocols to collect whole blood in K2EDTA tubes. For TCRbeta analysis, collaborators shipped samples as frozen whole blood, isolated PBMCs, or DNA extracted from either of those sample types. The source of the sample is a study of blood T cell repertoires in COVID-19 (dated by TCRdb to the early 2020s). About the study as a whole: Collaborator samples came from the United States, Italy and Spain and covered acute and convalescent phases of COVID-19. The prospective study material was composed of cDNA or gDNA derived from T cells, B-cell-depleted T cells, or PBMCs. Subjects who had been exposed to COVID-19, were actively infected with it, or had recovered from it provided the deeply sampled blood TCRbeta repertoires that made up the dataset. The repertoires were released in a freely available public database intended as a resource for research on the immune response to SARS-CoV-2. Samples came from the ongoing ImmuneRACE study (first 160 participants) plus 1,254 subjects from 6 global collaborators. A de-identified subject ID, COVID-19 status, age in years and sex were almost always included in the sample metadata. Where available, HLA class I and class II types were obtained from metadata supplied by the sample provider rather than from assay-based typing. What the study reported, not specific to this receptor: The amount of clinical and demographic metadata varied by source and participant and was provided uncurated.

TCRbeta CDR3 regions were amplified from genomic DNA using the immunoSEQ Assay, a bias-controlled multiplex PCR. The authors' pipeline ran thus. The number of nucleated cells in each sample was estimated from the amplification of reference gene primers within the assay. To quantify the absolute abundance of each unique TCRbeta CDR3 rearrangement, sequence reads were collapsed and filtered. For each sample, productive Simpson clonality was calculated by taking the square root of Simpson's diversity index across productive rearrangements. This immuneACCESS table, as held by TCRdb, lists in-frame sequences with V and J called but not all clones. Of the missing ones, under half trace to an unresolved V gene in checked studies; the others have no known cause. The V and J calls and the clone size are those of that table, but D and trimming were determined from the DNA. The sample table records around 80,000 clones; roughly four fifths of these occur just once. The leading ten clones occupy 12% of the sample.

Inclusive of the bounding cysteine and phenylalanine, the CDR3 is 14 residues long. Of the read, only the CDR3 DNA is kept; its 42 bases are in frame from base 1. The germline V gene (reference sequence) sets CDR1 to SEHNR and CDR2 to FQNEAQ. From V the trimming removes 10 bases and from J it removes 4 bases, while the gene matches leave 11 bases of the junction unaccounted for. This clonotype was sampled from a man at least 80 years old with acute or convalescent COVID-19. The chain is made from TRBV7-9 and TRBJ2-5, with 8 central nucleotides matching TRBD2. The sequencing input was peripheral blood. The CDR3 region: CATSYGGASETQYF. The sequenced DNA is TGTGCCACCTCGTACGGGGGGGCCTCAGAGACCCAGTACTTC.